This TCR beta chain was obtained from a study of regulatory T cells in long-lasting Graves disease. Germline CDR1 reads SEHNR; CDR2 reads FQNEAQ (reference sequence). V trimming: 0 bases; J trimming: 5 bases; junction bases outside the gene matches: 2. This CDR3 has 16 amino acids. Time point specified: newly diagnosed GD, antithyroid drugs for less than 3 months. PBMCs provided the RNA from which the TCR library was made. With iRepertoire HTBI primers and Arm-PCR of CDR3 regions, TCR beta libraries were built. Each CDR3 protein is one row after TCRdb ran MiXCR on the multiplex PCR reads. The repertoire holds 510,000 or so distinct CDR3 sequences, with 12% as singletons. This clonotype has just a few counts. These data also formed part of another study, on T cells in Graves' hyperthyroidism and ophthalmopathy.

V gene TRBV7-9 combines with J gene TRBJ2-2, with TRBD2 identical over 11 bases. The input for sequencing was peripheral blood mononuclear cells (PBMCs), taken at new diagnosis, from a patient treated with antithyroid drugs. The clonotype originates from a woman in her 30s with Graves disease. The CDR3 bases are TGTGCCAGCAGCTTAGCGACTAGCGGGAAGACCGGGGAGCTGTTTTTT. It yields the protein CASSLATSGKTGELFF.